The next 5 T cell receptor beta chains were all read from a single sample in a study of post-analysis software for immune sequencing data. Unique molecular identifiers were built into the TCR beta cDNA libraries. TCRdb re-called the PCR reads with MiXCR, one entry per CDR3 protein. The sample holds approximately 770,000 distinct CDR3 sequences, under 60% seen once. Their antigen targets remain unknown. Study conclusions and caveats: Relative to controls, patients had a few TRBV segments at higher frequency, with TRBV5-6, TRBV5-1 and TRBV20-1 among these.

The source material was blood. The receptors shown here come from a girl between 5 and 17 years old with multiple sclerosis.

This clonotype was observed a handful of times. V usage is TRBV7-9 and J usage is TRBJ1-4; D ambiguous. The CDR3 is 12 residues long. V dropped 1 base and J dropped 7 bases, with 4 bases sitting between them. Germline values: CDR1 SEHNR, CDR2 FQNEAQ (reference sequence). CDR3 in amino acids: CASSLGSEKLFF. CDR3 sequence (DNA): TGTGCCAGCAGCTTAGGAAGTGAAAAACTGTTTTTT.

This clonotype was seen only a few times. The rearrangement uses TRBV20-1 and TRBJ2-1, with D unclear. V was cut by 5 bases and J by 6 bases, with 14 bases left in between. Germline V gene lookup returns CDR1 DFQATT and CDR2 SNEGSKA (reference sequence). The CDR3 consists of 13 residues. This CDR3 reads CSAPRGLGNEQFF. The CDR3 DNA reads TGCAGTGCTCCCCGTGGATTGGGCAATGAGCAGTTCTTC.

CDR3 nucleotide sequence: TGTGCCAGCAGTTCTACCGGGACAGCGAACTACGAGCAGTACTTC. Translated, it gives CASSSTGTANYEQYF. The genes are TRBV12-3 or TRBV12-4 and TRBJ2-4, with 7 bases aligning to TRBD1. Matching the DNA end better, TRBJ2-7 makes the J call doubtful. The length of the CDR3 is 15 residues.

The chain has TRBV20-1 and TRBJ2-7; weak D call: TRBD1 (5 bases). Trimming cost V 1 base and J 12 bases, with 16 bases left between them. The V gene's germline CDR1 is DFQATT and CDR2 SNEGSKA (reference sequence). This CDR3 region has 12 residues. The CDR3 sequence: CSARGVGAERYF. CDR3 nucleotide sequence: TGCAGTGCTAGAGGGGTAGGGGCTGAACGGTACTTC.

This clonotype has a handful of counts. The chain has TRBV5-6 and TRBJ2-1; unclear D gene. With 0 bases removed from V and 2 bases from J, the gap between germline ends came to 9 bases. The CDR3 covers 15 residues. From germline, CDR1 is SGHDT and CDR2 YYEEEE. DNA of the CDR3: TGTGCCAGCAGCTTGGTGCTAGGAACCTACAATGAGCAGTTCTTC. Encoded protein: CASSLVLGTYNEQFF.